The present entry profiles one T cell receptor beta chain with its context. Its specific antigen is unknown. No base quality values were provided; no much bigger clone lies one nucleotide off. This sample is part of a study of PD-1 blockade in classical Hodgkin lymphoma (dated by TCRdb to 2018 to 2020). For the study in its entirety: Nivolumab dosing was 3 mg/kg intravenously every 2 weeks, continuing until either disease progression or unacceptable toxicity. A peripheral blood immune signature of response to PD-1 blockade in classical Hodgkin lymphoma was defined using TCR beta sequencing and CyTOF. What the study reported, not specific to this receptor: CD4+ but not CD8+ TCR diversity rose significantly by C4D1 (p=0.0027 vs p=0.16), most apparent in complete responders (p=0.02). Among trial patients, those achieving complete response had baseline diversity similar to that of newly diagnosed patients, while diversity was significantly lower in partial responders and progressors. Only a single clinical trial cohort was studied, and what caused the repertoire differences, possibly disease activity or prior therapy, remained undefined. Lower diversity was observed in patients in whom nivolumab was started less than 1 year after ASCT, and these patients were excluded from later analyses so that confounding by immune reconstitution would be avoided. Baseline TCR diversity was reported to be lower in newly diagnosed patients than in healthy donors and to be lower still in relapsed/refractory patients.

The Qiagen DNeasy kit was used to extract genomic DNA from unsorted PBMCs and from the negatively selected CD4+ and CD8+ fractions. TCR beta CDR3 regions were amplified by immunoSEQ multiplex PCR using primers annealing to V and J segments. Amplification bias was minimized using a synthetic immune receptor repertoire, and residual bias was removed computationally after sequencing. Regarding the original processing steps: Custom Python scripts were used to quantify repertoire diversity as the Shannon entropy index. Unsorted, CD4+ and CD8+ repertoires were analyzed separately, except for combined analyses in which CD4+ and CD8+ sequences were merged in silico. Clonal expansion was defined as a frequency increase of at least 2-fold after treatment compared with C1D1, and clones undetected at baseline were assigned a pseudocount of 0.5. Clones with 0 or 1 copy at C1D1 were defined as singleton clones, while clones with 2 or more copies were defined as non-singleton clones. By matching protein sequences in sorted samples from the same patient, clones expanded in unsorted samples were annotated as CD4+, CD8+ or unknown. Wilcoxon tests on paired samples were used to test diversity changes from C1D1 to C4D1. TCRdb took over this immuneACCESS table, retaining in-frame rearrangements with V and J assigned. Such tables are incomplete; in checked studies, under half of the missing clones stem from an unresolved V gene, and the remainder is unexplained. V, J and clone size are taken as reported in that table, and D and trimming were inferred from the DNA itself. The sample includes about 13,000 clones, with about 79% observed a single time. 0.75% to 0.95% of the sample lies in the top ten.

The time point label on this specimen signifies: cycle 4 day 1 (C4D1), after around six weeks of nivolumab. All trial patients had relapsed after autologous stem cell transplantation, with cohorts A, B and C differing in prior brentuximab vedotin exposure. Using a Miltenyi CD4+ T cell isolation kit, CD4+ T cells were purified from thawed PBMCs through magnetic negative selection. The trial cohort was composed of 55 to 65 patients with relapsed/refractory classical Hodgkin lymphoma, for whom complete response, partial response or progressive disease was recorded as best overall response. Single-agent nivolumab was administered to trial patients in the multi-cohort phase II CheckMate 205 trial. An independent review committee assessed best overall response by applying the 2007 International Working Group response criteria. Trial PBMCs were collected immediately before nivolumab initiation (C1D1) and during therapy at cycle 2 day 1 and cycle 4 day 1. Peripheral blood was collected in 8 mL Vacutainer Cell Preparation Tubes, from which PBMCs were isolated by centrifugation and then cryopreserved. Purified CD4+ and CD8+ fractions were generated only in cases for which an additional PBMC sample was available. On LS columns in a quadroMACS separator, the magnetically labelled cells were depleted, and the flow-through was collected as the purified fraction.

The CDR3 contains 14 residues, cysteine and phenylalanine counted. Of the read, only the CDR3 DNA is kept; its 42 bases are in frame from base 1. For this chain, trimming is 4 bases at the V end and 6 bases at the J end, and the number of junction bases without a gene match is 1. The germline V gene (reference sequence) provides CDR1 SEHNR and CDR2 FQNEAQ. The clonotype comes from a human donor with classical Hodgkin lymphoma. The material sequenced was CD4+ T cells from blood, taken before the fourth cycle of nivolumab. The sequence links TRBV7-9 to TRBJ1-4; TRBD1 matches 11 bases in the middle. In nucleotides, the sequence is TGTGCCAGCAGCTCGGGACAGGGGGATGAAAAACTGTTTTTT. This gives the protein CASSSGQGDEKLFF.